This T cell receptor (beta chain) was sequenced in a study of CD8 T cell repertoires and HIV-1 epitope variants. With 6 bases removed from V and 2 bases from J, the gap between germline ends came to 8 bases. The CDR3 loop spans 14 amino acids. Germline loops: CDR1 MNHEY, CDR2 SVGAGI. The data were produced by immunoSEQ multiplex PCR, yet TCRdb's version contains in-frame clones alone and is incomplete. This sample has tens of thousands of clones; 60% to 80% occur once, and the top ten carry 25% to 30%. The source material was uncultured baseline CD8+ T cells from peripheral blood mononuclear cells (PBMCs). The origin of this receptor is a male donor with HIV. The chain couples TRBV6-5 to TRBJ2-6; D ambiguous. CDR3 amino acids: CASRGLTGANVLTF. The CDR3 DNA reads TGTGCCAGCAGGGGCCTAACTGGGGCCAACGTCCTGACTTTC.